This T cell receptor (beta chain) was profiled in a study of T cells in Graves' hyperthyroidism and ophthalmopathy. Amplified regions were TCR beta CDR3 sequences from RNA transcripts. HTBI primers were employed in a first-round RT-PCR of the TCR CDR3. Using its own MiXCR run on the multiplex PCR reads, TCRdb lists one record per CDR3 protein. The table shows 450,000 to 550,000 distinct CDR3 sequences, with less than 25% occurring only once. This clonotype was picked up a small number of times. The antigen remains undetermined. Study results and caveats: Blood also held most thyroid clonotypes expanded beyond 0.001. Stable hyperthyroidism was separated from ophthalmopathy by a model based on 13 V-J features. Ophthalmopathy was identified by the model a median around 6.3 months ahead of onset.

This CDR3 has 12 residues. V gave up 6 bases and J gave up 10 bases, with 15 bases separating them. This chain connects TRBV12-3 or TRBV12-4 to TRBJ1-1; D may be TRBD1 (5 bases). The sequenced material came from blood. This TCR came from a woman aged 30 to 39 with Graves' ophthalmopathy. The CDR3 sequence is CASSPSSRGAFF. DNA for the CDR3: TGTGCCAGCAGCCCCTCGTCGAGGGGAGCTTTCTTT.